A single sample gave rise to the 14 T cell receptor beta chains below, sequenced in a study of early T cells in non-severe SARS-CoV-2 infection. TCRdb used MiXCR to reprocess the 5' RACE reads, holding one entry per CDR3 protein. The sample carries roughly 86,000 distinct CDR3 sequences, roughly 14% recorded once. The sample taken for sequencing was whole blood. These receptors were taken from an adult who was a healthcare worker with PCR-confirmed SARS-CoV-2 infection or an uninfected control (not recorded which).

The V call is TRBV5-5, the J call TRBJ1-1; no clear D. CDR1 and CDR2 from the germline V gene are SGHKS and YYEKEE (reference sequence). CDR3 length: 15 residues. Trimming shortened V by 0 bases and J by 4 bases, and 13 bases separated the two germline ends. Here the CDR3 reads CASSLVAPATTEAFF. For the CDR3, the DNA is TGTGCCAGCAGCTTGGTAGCACCAGCCACCACTGAAGCTTTCTTT.

This clonotype occurred a few times. The J gene is TRBJ2-1, the V gene TRBV24-1; D gene unclear. V lost 9 bases and J lost 6, with 8 bases in between. Per the germline V gene, CDR1 is KGHDR and CDR2 is SFDVKD. This CDR3 region has 11 residues. CDR3: CATATPNEQFF. CDR3 DNA: TGTGCCACCGCCACTCCCAATGAGCAGTTCTTC.

The sample holds a few counts of this clonotype. The chain is built from TRBV10-2 and TRBJ2-3; 7 nucleotides line up with TRBD1. The length of the CDR3 is 16 residues. With 6 bases clipped from V and 0 bases from J, the junction kept 9 bases outside the gene matches. Germline V gene lookup returns CDR1 WSHSY and CDR2 SAAADI. The CDR3 reads CASRSDRVVSTDTQYF. The CDR3 region has the DNA TGCGCCAGCAGGAGCGACAGGGTAGTTAGCACAGATACGCAGTATTTT.

This chain connects TRBV18 to TRBJ2-7, with 10 bases that match TRBD2. The CDR3 is 16 residues long. Germline V gene lookup returns CDR1 KGHSH and CDR2 LQKENI. With 2 bases clipped from V and 4 bases from J, the junction kept 8 bases outside the gene matches. As DNA, the CDR3 is TGTGCCAGCTCACCAGGGCCTAGCGGGGGTTCTTACGAGCAGTACGTC. Encoded protein: CASSPGPSGGSYEQYV.

This clonotype appeared a few times. The J gene is TRBJ2-3, the V gene TRBV25-1; 8 positions match TRBD2. This CDR3 is built from 19 residues. Germline V gene lookup returns CDR1 MGHDK and CDR2 SYGVNS. V was pared by 1 base and J by 0 bases, with 12 bases of the junction left unmatched. The CDR3 here is CASSESTGGGYSSTDTQYF. Written as DNA, the CDR3 is TGTGCCAGCAGTGAATCCACCGGCGGGGGGTACTCTAGCACAGATACGCAGTATTTT.

This clonotype was found a few times. The chain has TRBV5-1 and TRBJ1-4; D may be TRBD1 (6 bases). Trimming took off 0 bases at V and 8 bases at J, with 14 bases between the two ends. Germline CDR1 reads SGHRS; CDR2 reads YFSETQ. The CDR3 is made up of 15 amino acids. The CDR3 sequence is CASSLAGGRQEKLFF. CDR3 bases: TGCGCCAGCAGCTTGGCCGGGGGGCGGCAGGAAAAACTGTTTTTT.

This clonotype was seen ten or more times. The V call is TRBV24-1, the J call TRBJ2-2; D unresolved. This CDR3 has 17 amino acids. The germline CDR1 and CDR2 sequences are KGHDR and SFDVKD. V dropped 4 bases and J dropped 5 bases, with 19 bases sitting between them. The CDR3 nucleotides read TGTGCCACCAGTGACCAACAGCCTAGTATTCCGACCGGGGAGCTGTTTTTT. This gives the protein CATSDQQPSIPTGELFF.

This clonotype appeared many times. The rearrangement joins TRBV18 to TRBJ2-7, with D maybe TRBD1 (5 bases). Trimming removed 10 bases at V and 1 base at J, with 8 bases between. The CDR3 covers 11 residues. Germline CDR1 reads KGHSH; CDR2 reads LQKENI. CDR3 region: CANRQSYEQYV. For the CDR3, the DNA is TGTGCCAATAGACAGTCCTACGAGCAGTACGTC.

This clonotype appeared a few times. The rearrangement uses TRBV19 and TRBJ2-4; a possible D gene is TRBD1 (6 bases). V lost 5 bases and J lost 6, with 29 bases in between. CDR3 length: 19 amino acids. Germline assignment: CDR1 LNHDA and CDR2 SQIVND (reference sequence). CDR3 coding DNA: TGTGCCAGTAGTGACATCCTCGGGACACACGGACCGGTTGGAAACATTCAGTACTTC. It encodes CASSDILGTHGPVGNIQYF.

The genes are TRBV20-1 and TRBJ1-1; TRBD1 is a possible D gene (5 bases). Germline CDR1 and CDR2: DFQATT and SNEGSKA (reference sequence). Trimming removed 6 bases from V and 7 bases from J, with 21 bases in between. The CDR3 loop spans 14 amino acids. As DNA, the CDR3 is TGCAGTGCCCAGAGGGGAGGGGACTCGTTTGAAGCTTTCTTT. Its protein is CSAQRGGDSFEAFF.

This rearrangement joins TRBV3-1 to TRBJ2-1; tentatively, D is TRBD1 or TRBD2 (5 bases each). This CDR3 spans 15 amino acids. Trimming pared 1 base from V and 5 bases from J, leaving 12 bases between. CDR1 and CDR2 from the germline V gene are LGHDT and YNNKEL (reference sequence). CDR3 DNA: TGTGCCAGCAGCCAAGGGGACGGAGTCAACAATGAGCAGTTCTTC. Residues: CASSQGDGVNNEQFF.

The chain recombines TRBV5-4 with TRBJ2-1, with D maybe TRBD2 (6 bases). Germline CDR1 is SGHNT and CDR2 is YYREEE (reference sequence). The CDR3 has 15 amino acids. The V gene lost 0 bases and the J gene lost 2 bases, with 9 bases spanning the gap. The CDR3 coding sequence is TGTGCCAGCAGCTTGGATCGCGGGGCCTACAATGAGCAGTTCTTC. It specifies CASSLDRGAYNEQFF.

This clonotype was counted between two and nine times. V is TRBV6-6 and J is TRBJ2-1, with D possibly matching TRBD1 (6 bases). The germline V gene has CDR1 MNHNY and CDR2 SVGAGI (reference sequence). The V end was cut by 6 bases, the J end by 8 bases, with 17 bases between. There are 14 residues in the CDR3. The CDR3 DNA follows: TGTGCCAGCAGCCGTCGGACGAGGGGGTATGAGCAGTTCTTC. It translates to CASSRRTRGYEQFF.

This chain links TRBV20-1 with TRBJ2-3, with TRBD2 matching 10 bases. This CDR3 comprises 19 residues. The germline gives CDR1 DFQATT, CDR2 SNEGSKA (reference sequence). The ends lost 1 base at V and 3 bases at J; junction bases unmatched: 16. CDR3 in DNA: TGCAGTGCTAGAGTCGGAACTAGCGGGGTATCTGTGGTGACAGATACGCAGTATTTT. Protein: CSARVGTSGVSVVTDTQYF.